This T cell receptor beta chain was identified during a study of blood T cell repertoires in COVID-19. Study-wide context: The United States, Italy and Spain provided the acute and convalescent COVID-19 samples. PBMCs, B-cell-depleted T cells, or T cells provided the cDNA or gDNA that made up the material.

In the study's own analysis: Scientists estimated how many nucleated cells there were by amplifying reference gene primers. Here immunoSEQ multiplex PCR was the method, and the copy in TCRdb shows in-frame clones only, minus some. The V and J calls and clone size come from that table; D and trimming were worked out from the DNA. The repertoire holds about 200,000 clones, with 86% as singletons. Individuals drawn from about 26 US areas were about 18 to 100 years old. The CDR3 runs to 14 residues. Per germline, CDR1 LNHDA and CDR2 SQIVND (reference sequence). V lost 1 base, J lost 7 bases, and 10 bases lay in between.

Sequencing was carried out using PBMCs or T cells enriched from blood (not recorded which). The chain carries TRBV19 and TRBJ1-4; no reliable D call. The TCR originated in a man between 35 and 55 years old with acute COVID-19. The CDR3, as DNA: TGTGCCAGTAGTATAGGAGGGCTGGGTGAAAAACTGTTTTTT. Translation: CASSIGGLGEKLFF.